This is a list of T cell receptor beta chains from one sample in a study of spatial heterogeneity in lung cancer. A single record per CDR3 protein comes from TCRdb applying MiXCR to the 5' RACE reads. Among about 3,200 distinct CDR3 sequences, more than 35% were seen once, and the ten largest hold around four fifths. The material sequenced was PBMCs, taken at surgery. The origin of the receptors is a male donor with early-stage non-small cell lung cancer. CDR3s include the opening cysteine and the closing phenylalanine or tryptophan. The D gene is left open where the match is weak. Part of the rows lack a size; the others show once, few, many or a class for expanded clones.

.	TRBJ1-1	TRBV5-1	.	TGCGCCAGCAGCTTAGATCTGAACACTGAAGCTTTCTTT	CASSLDLNTEAFF
.	TRBJ2-7	TRBV20-1	medium-sized	TGCAGTGCTAGAATCCGAGACAGTGTCACCGAGCAGTACTTC	CSARIRDSVTEQYF
.	TRBJ2-3	TRBV5-1	.	TGCGCCAGCAGAGAGACCACAGATACGCAGTATTTT	CASRETTDTQYF
.	TRBJ1-5	TRBV28	once	TGTGCCAGCAGTCGAGCGGGCAGGACAGCGAGCAATCAGCCCCAGCATTTT	CASSRAGRTASNQPQHF
TRBD1	TRBJ1-6	TRBV6-1	.	TGTGCCAGCGTAGCCTCAGGGGGCGGGTCACCCCTCCACTTT	CASVASGGGSPLHF
.	TRBJ2-3	TRBV7-2	many	TGTGCCAGCAGCTCCGGTCTTATCACAGATACGCAGTATTTT	CASSSGLITDTQYF
TRBD2	TRBJ2-2	TRBV20-1	many	TGCAGTGCTCCCCTCGGGGCTAGCGGGACTCTCACCGGGGAGCTGTTTTTT	CSAPLGASGTLTGELFF
.	TRBJ2-1	TRBV20-1	.	TGCGGGAGTAGGGGCGACAATGAGCAGTTCTTC	CGSRGDNEQFF
.	TRBJ2-1	TRBV11-2	medium-sized	TGTGCCAGCAGCCCAGGGTACAATGAGCAGTTCTTC	CASSPGYNEQFF
.	TRBJ2-3	TRBV27	.	TGTGCCAGCAGTTTATACCAGGCAAACACAGATACGCAGTATTTT	CASSLYQANTDTQYF
.	TRBJ2-1	TRBV6-6	.	TGTGCCAGCCGAAGGAGGAATGAGCAGTTCTTC	CASRRRNEQFF
.	TRBJ2-2	TRBV4-1	.	TGCGCCAGCAGCCCTCAGAGAGCCGGGGAGCTGTTTTTT	CASSPQRAGELFF
.	TRBJ2-1	TRBV7-9	.	TGTGCCAGCAGAACCGAGCATGAGCAGTTCTTC	CASRTEHEQFF
TRBD2	TRBJ2-2	TRBV27	.	TGTGCCAGCAGTTCTCGGGCCCGGGGGTTACTAGCGGTACACACCGGGGAGCTGTTTTTT	CASSSRARGLLAVHTGELFF
TRBD2	TRBJ2-3	TRBV7-9	.	TGTGCCAGCAGCGCAGACCTAGCGGGAGTTGGAGATACGCAGTATTTT	CASSADLAGVGDTQYF
.	TRBJ2-3	TRBV5-1	.	TGCGCCAGCAGCTCCCAGTATACGCAGTATTTT	CASSSQYTQYF
TRBD2	TRBJ2-7	TRBV12-3/TRBV12-4	.	TGTGCCAGCAGTTTGGCCCGGACTAGCGGCTCCTACGAGCAGTACTTC	CASSLARTSGSYEQYF
TRBD1	TRBJ2-1	TRBV27	.	TGTGCCAGCAGTTTGGGGGACAGGGTCGGAAATGAGCAGTTCTTC	CASSLGDRVGNEQFF
.	TRBJ2-5	TRBV12-3/TRBV12-4	few	TGTGCCAGCAGTTTAGCGGGCGTGGAAGAGACCCAGTACTTC	CASSLAGVEETQYF
.	TRBJ2-1	TRBV20-1	medium-sized	TGCAGTGCCGTTGGCGGCCGTCTCCCCTACAATGAGCAGTTCTTC	CSAVGGRLPYNEQFF
.	TRBJ2-1	TRBV30	.	TGTGCCTGGAGTGTGGCTGGACGAATTGACCTCCTGCAGTTCTTC	CAWSVAGRIDLLQFF
.	TRBJ2-1	TRBV7-2	few	TGTGCCAGCAGCTGGAGGGAGGAGGATGAGCAGTTCTTC	CASSWREEDEQFF
.	TRBJ2-4	TRBV7-6	.	TGTGCCAGCAGCTCCCCTAGGGCCGAGGGCTTC	CASSSPRAEGF
.	TRBJ2-5	TRBV27	few	TGTGCCAGCAGTTTAGCCTCCGGGACGGACCAAGAGACCCAGTACTTC	CASSLASGTDQETQYF
.	TRBJ2-7	TRBV28	.	TGTGCCAGCAGTCCCCTGCGGGTTTCCTACGAGCAGTACTTC	CASSPLRVSYEQYF
.	TRBJ2-2	TRBV28	many	TGTGCCAGCAGTTTTCCCCGGGAGACGAACACCGGGGAGCTGTTTTTT	CASSFPRETNTGELFF
TRBD1	TRBJ2-3	TRBV5-1	many	TGCGCCAGCAGCTTGGAACCCGGGACAGCGCAGTATTTT	CASSLEPGTAQYF
TRBD2	TRBJ2-1	TRBV7-9	.	TGTGCCAGCGGCCCCGCGGGGGGGTGGGAGCAGTTCTTC	CASGPAGGWEQFF
TRBD1	TRBJ1-2	TRBV6-6	few	TGTGCCAGCAGGGGCCGGACAGGGGGCGGGGCCTTTAACTATGGCTACACCTTC	CASRGRTGGGAFNYGYTF
.	TRBJ2-7	TRBV30	medium-sized	TGTGCCTGGAGTGTACTGTCCTGGGGCGAGCAGTACTTC	CAWSVLSWGEQYF
TRBD2	TRBJ2-7	TRBV10-2	.	TGCGCCAGCTCCGGGACTAGCGGGGGGATTGAGTACTTC	CASSGTSGGIEYF
TRBD1	TRBJ2-1	TRBV20-1	.	TGCAGTGCAGGAGGGACAGGGGGGGTCTATGAGCAGTTCTTC	CSAGGTGGVYEQFF
TRBD1	TRBJ2-7	TRBV20-1	.	TGCAGTGCTAGATCCAGGGGGCTCTCCGAGCAGTACTTC	CSARSRGLSEQYF
TRBD2	TRBJ2-1	TRBV2	few	TGTGCCAGCAGTGAAGGGACTAGCTACCGCAATGAGCAGTTCTTC	CASSEGTSYRNEQFF
.	TRBJ1-1	TRBV4-1	few	TGCGCCAGCAGCCAAGGTCGGGCGATGAACACTGAAGCTTTCTTT	CASSQGRAMNTEAFF
.	TRBJ2-4	TRBV5-4	few	TGTGCCAGCAGCTTTGGGGGGTCCCAAGCCAAAAACATTCAGTACTTC	CASSFGGSQAKNIQYF
TRBD2	TRBJ2-3	TRBV4-2	.	TGTGCCAGCAGCCAAGGGGAGCGGACGGGAGGGGCAGATACGCAGTATTTT	CASSQGERTGGADTQYF
.	TRBJ2-1	TRBV20-1	few	TGCAGTGCTAGAGCCCTGGGAGGAGGACTCTTCAATGAGCAGTTCTTC	CSARALGGGLFNEQFF
.	TRBJ2-5	TRBV11-2	.	TGTGCCAGCAGCTTAGCCGGGAAAGAGACCCAGTACTTC	CASSLAGKETQYF
TRBD1	TRBJ1-1	TRBV12-3/TRBV12-4	.	TGTGCCATTGGCAAGGAGGGGGCGAACACTGAAGCTTTCTTT	CAIGKEGANTEAFF
TRBD2	TRBJ2-1	TRBV11-2	.	TGTGCCAGCAGCTTAGGCGGGGGTATCTATGAGCAGTTCTTC	CASSLGGGIYEQFF
.	TRBJ2-7	TRBV3-1	.	TGTGCCAGCAGCGGTACAGGGTTAGGTCCCTCCTACGAGCAGTACTTC	CASSGTGLGPSYEQYF
.	TRBJ2-6	TRBV7-9	few	TGTGCCAGCAGCTTAGACGGCGCTGGGGCCAACGTCCTGACTTTC	CASSLDGAGANVLTF
.	TRBJ2-7	TRBV29-1	many	TGCAGCGTTGAATACCAGGGGGAGCAGTACTTC	CSVEYQGEQYF
.	TRBJ1-5	TRBV4-1	few	TGCGCCAGCAGCCAAGTCTTCGAGGAAATGAGCAATCAGCCCCAGCATTTT	CASSQVFEEMSNQPQHF
TRBD1	TRBJ1-6	TRBV5-4	.	TGTGCCAGCAGCTTGAAATCGACAGGGAATAATTCACCCCTCCACTTT	CASSLKSTGNNSPLHF
.	TRBJ2-1	TRBV20-1	medium-sized	TGCAGTGCTTACGATTGGGGGCTAGGTCTGAATGAGCAGTTCTTC	CSAYDWGLGLNEQFF
.	TRBJ2-5	TRBV18	.	TGTGCCAGCTCGTCGACGCACCAAGAGACCCAGTACTTC	CASSSTHQETQYF